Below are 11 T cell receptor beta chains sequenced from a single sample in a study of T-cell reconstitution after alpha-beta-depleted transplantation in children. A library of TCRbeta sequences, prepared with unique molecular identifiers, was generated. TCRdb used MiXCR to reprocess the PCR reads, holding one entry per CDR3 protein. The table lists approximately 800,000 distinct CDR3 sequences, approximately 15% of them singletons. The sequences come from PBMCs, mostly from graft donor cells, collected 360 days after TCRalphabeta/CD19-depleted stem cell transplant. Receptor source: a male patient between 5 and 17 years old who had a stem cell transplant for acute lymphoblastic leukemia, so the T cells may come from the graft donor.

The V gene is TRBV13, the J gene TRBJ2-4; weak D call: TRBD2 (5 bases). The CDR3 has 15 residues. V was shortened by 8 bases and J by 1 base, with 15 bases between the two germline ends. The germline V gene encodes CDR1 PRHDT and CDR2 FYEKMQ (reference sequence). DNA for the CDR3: TGTGCCAGCGCTGAGGGAGACGCGGCCAAAAACATTCAGTACTTC. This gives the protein CASAEGDAAKNIQYF.

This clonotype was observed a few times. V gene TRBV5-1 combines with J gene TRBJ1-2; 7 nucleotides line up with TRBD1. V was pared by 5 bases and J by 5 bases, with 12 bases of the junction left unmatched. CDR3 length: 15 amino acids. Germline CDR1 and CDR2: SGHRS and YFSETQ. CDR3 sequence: CASRLSPDRLYGYTF. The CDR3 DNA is TGCGCCAGCAGACTCTCCCCGGACAGGCTGTATGGCTACACCTTC.

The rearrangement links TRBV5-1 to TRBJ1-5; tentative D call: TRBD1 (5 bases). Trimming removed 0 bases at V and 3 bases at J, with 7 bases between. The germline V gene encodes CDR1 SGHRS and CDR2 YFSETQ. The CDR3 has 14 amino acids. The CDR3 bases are TGCGCCAGCAGCTTGGAGGGGATCAATCAGCCCCAGCATTTT. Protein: CASSLEGINQPQHF. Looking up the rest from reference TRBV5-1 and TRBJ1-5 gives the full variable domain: KAGVTQTPRYLIKTRGQQVTLSCSPISGHRSVSWYQQTPGQGLQFLFEYFSETQRNKGNFPGRFSGRQFSNSRSEMNVSTLELGDSALYLCASSLEGINQPQHFGDGTRLSIL.

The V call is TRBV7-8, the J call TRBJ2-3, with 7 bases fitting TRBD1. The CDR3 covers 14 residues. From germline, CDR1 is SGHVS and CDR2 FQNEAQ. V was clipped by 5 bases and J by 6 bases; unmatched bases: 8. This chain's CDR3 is CASSRQGALDTQYF. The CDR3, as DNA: TGTGCCAGCAGCCGACAGGGTGCCCTGGATACGCAGTATTTT.

CDR3 sequence: CATQRDRAHGYTF. In DNA form, the CDR3 reads TGTGCCACTCAGCGGGACAGGGCCCATGGCTACACCTTC. This sequence joins TRBV2 and TRBJ1-2; 9 bases agree with TRBD1. From germline, CDR1 is SNHLY and CDR2 FYNNEI. The CDR3 spans 13 residues. V lost 10 bases and J lost 6; bases outside the gene matches: 9.

The CDR3 DNA sequence: TGTGCCAGCAGGGACGGATACTATGGCTACACCTTC. Translated, it gives CASRDGYYGYTF. This chain connects TRBV2 to TRBJ1-2; D is uncertain. The V and J ends lost 6 bases and 3 bases respectively, with 8 bases between them. Germline loops: CDR1 SNHLY, CDR2 FYNNEI. The CDR3 is made up of 12 amino acids.

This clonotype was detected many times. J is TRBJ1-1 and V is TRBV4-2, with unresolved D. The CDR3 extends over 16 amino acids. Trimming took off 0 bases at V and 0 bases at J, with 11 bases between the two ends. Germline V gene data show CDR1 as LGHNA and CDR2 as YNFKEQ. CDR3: CASSQDRRVMNTEAFF. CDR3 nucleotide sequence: TGTGCCAGCAGCCAAGATAGGCGGGTAATGAACACTGAAGCTTTCTTT.

CDR3 amino acids: CASSWGQGEFF. In DNA form, the CDR3 reads TGCGCCAGCAGCTGGGGACAGGGCGAGTTCTTC. The chain joins TRBV5-1 to TRBJ2-1; 9 nucleotides align to TRBD1. Per germline, CDR1 SGHRS and CDR2 YFSETQ. Trimming cost V 3 bases and J 14 bases; bases outside gene matches: 3. The CDR3 extends over 11 amino acids.

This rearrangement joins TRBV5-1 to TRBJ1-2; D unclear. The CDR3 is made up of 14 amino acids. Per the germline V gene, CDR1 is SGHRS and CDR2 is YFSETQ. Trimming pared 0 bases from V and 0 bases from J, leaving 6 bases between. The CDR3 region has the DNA TGCGCCAGCAGCTTGGAAGGAGCTAACTATGGCTACACCTTC. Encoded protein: CASSLEGANYGYTF.

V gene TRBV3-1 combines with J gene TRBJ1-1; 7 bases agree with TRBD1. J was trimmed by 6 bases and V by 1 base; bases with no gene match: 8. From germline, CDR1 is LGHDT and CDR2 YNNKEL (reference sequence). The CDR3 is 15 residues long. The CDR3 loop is CASSQAPRGYSEAFF. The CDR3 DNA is TGTGCCAGCAGCCAAGCCCCCAGGGGGTACTCTGAAGCTTTCTTT.

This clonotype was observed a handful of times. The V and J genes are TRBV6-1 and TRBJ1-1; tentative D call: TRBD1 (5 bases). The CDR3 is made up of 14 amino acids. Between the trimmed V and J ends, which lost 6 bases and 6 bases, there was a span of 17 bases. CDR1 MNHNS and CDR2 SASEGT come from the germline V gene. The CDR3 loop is CASSVAEGWAEAFF. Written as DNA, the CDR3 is TGTGCCAGCAGCGTAGCAGAGGGGTGGGCTGAAGCTTTCTTT.